The 7 T cell receptor beta chains below all came from one sample that was sequenced in a study of cytomegalovirus exposure and HLA in healthy donors. The repertoire was sequenced with immunoSEQ multiplex PCR; TCRdb's copy has only in-frame clones and lacks some. The table lists more than 95,000 clones, 86% of them singletons. Source material: PBMCs. These receptors were collected from a young woman in good health and CMV-seropositive.

The chain links TRBV5-1 to TRBJ1-2; 7 bases fit TRBD1. CDR1 is SGHRS and CDR2 is YFSETQ in the germline V gene. CDR3 length equals 16 residues. V dropped 0 bases and J dropped 4; count of bases not matched to a gene: 9. The CDR3 loop is CASSLEAGGLGYGYTF. CDR3 nucleotides: TGCGCCAGCAGCTTGGAGGCAGGGGGTTTAGGCTATGGCTACACCTTC.

The CDR3 DNA is TGTGCCAGCAGCTTAGTGCTAGAGTCTGGGGAGCTGTTTTTT. Its translation is CASSLVLESGELFF. This chain connects TRBV11-3 to TRBJ2-2; D uncertain. V shed 1 base and J shed 8 bases, with 11 bases lying between them. This CDR3 spans 14 amino acids. Germline CDR1 reads SGHNT; CDR2 reads YENEEA.

The rearrangement uses TRBV5-1 and TRBJ2-5; the D gene is possibly TRBD1 (6 bases). Trimming removed 0 bases from V and 5 bases from J, with 14 bases in between. This CDR3 contains 15 residues. The germline V gene encodes CDR1 SGHRS and CDR2 YFSETQ. CDR3 sequence (DNA): TGCGCCAGCAGCTTGGACAACAGGGCGTACGAGACCCAGTACTTC. Translated: CASSLDNRAYETQYF.

About this clone itself: The germline gene is not matched at one end of the junction; a read error may be the cause. The sample contains more than one DNA sequence encoding this CDR3. The chain recombines TRBV7-2 with TRBJ2-1, with D maybe TRBD1 (5 bases). Germline CDR1 reads SGHTA; CDR2 reads FQGNSA. CDR3 length equals 14 residues. The chain's CDR3 is CASSFRGQHNEQFF. DNA of the CDR3: TGTGCCAGCAGCTTCCGTGGACAACACAATGAACAGTTCTTC. The whole variable domain, filled in from reference TRBV7-2 and TRBJ2-1, reads GAGVSQSPSNKVTEKGKDVELRCDPISGHTALYWYRQSLGQGLEFLIYFQGNSAPDKSGLPSDRFSAERTGGSVSTLTIQRTQQEDSAVYLCASSFRGQHNEQFFGPGTRLTVL.

This clone was recorded a few times. This chain uses TRBV5-6 with TRBJ2-7; D gene uncertain. Germline loops: CDR1 SGHDT, CDR2 YYEEEE. V lost 6 bases and J 8 bases, leaving 12 bases between the germline ends. CDR3 size: 11 residues. The CDR3 DNA sequence: TGTGCCAGCACCCTGGGCTCCAAGCAGTACTTC. This codes for CASTLGSKQYF.

This chain joins TRBV5-1 and TRBJ1-1, with a weak D call TRBD1 (6 bases). V shed 0 bases and J shed 4 bases, with 13 bases lying between them. The CDR3 sequence is 15 residues long. Germline V CDR1 and CDR2: SGHRS, YFSETQ. This chain's CDR3 is CASSLGGGRGTEAFF. CDR3 nucleotide sequence: TGCGCCAGCAGCTTGGGTGGGGGCAGGGGCACTGAAGCTTTCTTT. Full variable domain (outside the CDR3, taken from reference TRBV5-1 and TRBJ1-1): KAGVTQTPRYLIKTRGQQVTLSCSPISGHRSVSWYQQTPGQGLQFLFEYFSETQRNKGNFPGRFSGRQFSNSRSEMNVSTLELGDSALYLCASSLGGGRGTEAFFGQGTRLTVV.

V is TRBV28 and J is TRBJ1-2, with 9 bases matching TRBD1. CDR1 is MDHEN, CDR2 SYDVKM, per germline. The V and J ends lost 5 bases and 4 bases, in that order; junction bases with no gene match: 8. The CDR3 runs to 15 residues. CDR3 protein: CASSGLGQGTYGYTF. Here the CDR3 DNA reads TGTGCCAGCAGTGGGCTGGGACAGGGCACCTATGGCTACACCTTC.